This is a list of T cell receptor beta chains from one sample in a study of blood T cells in healthy people across ages. TCRdb passed the 5' RACE reads through MiXCR, listing each CDR3 protein once. The sample yields over 950,000 distinct CDR3 sequences, 35% to 40% seen once. Sequenced material: blood. The receptors originated from a man aged 18 to 35 in good health. The CDR3 runs from the conserved cysteine through the conserved F or W. Fields, in order: V gene, J gene, clone size, D gene, CDR3 protein. D genes are given only for firm matches. Only some rows state a clone size, as once, few, many or a class for expanded clones.

>TRBV6-5|TRBJ2-5|few|NA
CASTNAPGETQYF
>TRBV27|TRBJ1-6|NA|NA
CASTFKRGDNNSPLHF
>TRBV6-5|TRBJ1-2|few|TRBD1
CASSYSRDRRRHNYGYTF
>TRBV7-2|TRBJ2-3|NA|TRBD2
CASSGDYGLNTDTQYF
>TRBV11-2|TRBJ2-3|NA|NA
CASSLNEGMVSDTQYF
>TRBV9|TRBJ1-5|NA|NA
CTSSVRSRDQPQHF
>TRBV10-3|TRBJ1-2|few|NA
CAITEQGSPYGYTF
>TRBV4-3|TRBJ1-4|few|NA
CASSQDSTAAATNEKLFF
>TRBV11-3|TRBJ2-1|NA|TRBD1
CASSLGTGDSSDEQFF
>TRBV12-3/TRBV12-4|TRBJ2-2|NA|NA
CASTQSLGTTGELFF
>TRBV20-1|TRBJ1-1|NA|TRBD1
CSARRGQGAFTEAFF
>TRBV27|TRBJ1-4|NA|TRBD1
CASSPAPQGPPTNEKLFF
>TRBV7-2|TRBJ1-3|NA|TRBD1
CASSFEGAPYGTIYF
>TRBV20-1|TRBJ1-2|NA|NA
CSASVPLSLSYTF
>TRBV29-1|TRBJ1-4|NA|TRBD1
CSVMTGTNEKLFF